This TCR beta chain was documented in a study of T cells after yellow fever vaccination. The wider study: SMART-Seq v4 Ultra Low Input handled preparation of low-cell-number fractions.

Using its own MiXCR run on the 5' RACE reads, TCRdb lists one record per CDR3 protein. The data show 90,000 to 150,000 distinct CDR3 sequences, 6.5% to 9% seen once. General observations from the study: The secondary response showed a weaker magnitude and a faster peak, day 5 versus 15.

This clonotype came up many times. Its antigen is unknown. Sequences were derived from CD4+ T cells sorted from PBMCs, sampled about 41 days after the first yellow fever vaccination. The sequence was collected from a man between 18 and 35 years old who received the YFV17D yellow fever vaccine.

The CDR3 region has the DNA TGCGCCAGCAGCACGGGGCACAGCCAAGAGACCCAGTACTTC. Protein: CASSTGHSQETQYF. The chain carries TRBV5-1 and TRBJ2-5; either TRBD1 or TRBD2 may fit D (5 bases each). This CDR3 contains 14 residues. V dropped 4 bases and J dropped 1 base, with 11 bases sitting between them. In germline, CDR1 is SGHRS, CDR2 YFSETQ. Complete variable domain (other parts from reference TRBV5-1 and TRBJ2-5): KAGVTQTPRYLIKTRGQQVTLSCSPISGHRSVSWYQQTPGQGLQFLFEYFSETQRNKGNFPGRFSGRQFSNSRSEMNVSTLELGDSALYLCASSTGHSQETQYFGPGTRLLVL.